This T cell receptor (beta chain) was identified during a study of T-cell reconstitution after alpha-beta-depleted transplantation in children. CDR1 LGHDT and CDR2 YNNKEL come from the germline V gene (reference sequence). The CDR3 extends over 15 amino acids. Losses at the gene ends were 0 bases for V and 5 bases for J; bases not matched to a gene: 6. In its sample, this clonotype was seen many times. Unique molecular identifiers were incorporated when the TCRbeta library was constructed. TCRdb analysed the PCR reads with MiXCR anew, one entry per CDR3 protein. The sample has 150,000 to 200,000 distinct CDR3 sequences, roughly 7.5% seen once; the top ten hold over 2.5%.

The sequences come from PBMCs from the stem cell graft donor, collected from the stem cell graft. The receptor was isolated from a human donor who donated a stem cell graft to a child with Wiskott-Aldrich syndrome. The J gene is TRBJ1-2, the V gene TRBV3-1; 7 nucleotides align to TRBD1. The CDR3 spells CASSQEDRLTYGYTF. The CDR3 nucleotides read TGTGCCAGCAGCCAAGAGGACAGGCTGACATATGGCTACACCTTC.